These 2 T cell receptor beta chains share one sample of origin, sequenced in a study of CD8+CD57+ T cells in acquired aplastic anemia. CD8+CD57+ cell expansion, shown by flow cytometry, had occurred in the patients selected for sequencing. The TCR beta profiling, which covered VDJ combination and CDR3 sequence, was carried out using genomic DNA as the template. TCRdb re-called the reads through MiXCR, storing one row per CDR3 protein. The sample lists 400,000 to 600,000 distinct CDR3 sequences, around a third occurring once. The sequenced sample consisted of sorted CD4+, CD8+, or CD8+CD57+ T cells (not recorded which) from PBMCs. Every receptor here comes from a human donor with aplastic anemia.

This clonotype was observed at least ten times. The chain recombines TRBV2 with TRBJ2-3; 9 nucleotides agree with TRBD2. V gave up 4 bases and J gave up 4 bases; unmatched junction bases: 3. This CDR3 contains 14 residues. Per germline, CDR1 SNHLY and CDR2 FYNNEI. CDR3 DNA sequence: TGTGCCAGCAGTGTTAGCGGGGGAGCAGATACGCAGTATTTT. Its translation is CASSVSGGADTQYF.

The V call is TRBV6-1, the J call TRBJ2-7; D perhaps matches TRBD1 (6 bases). The CDR3 loop spans 14 amino acids. Germline V gene data show CDR1 as MNHNS and CDR2 as SASEGT. The V and J ends lost 6 bases and 2 bases respectively, with 14 bases between them. Written as DNA, the CDR3 is TGTGCCAGCAGCAATACAGGGTCTACCTACGAGCAGTACTTC. Amino acid sequence: CASSNTGSTYEQYF.